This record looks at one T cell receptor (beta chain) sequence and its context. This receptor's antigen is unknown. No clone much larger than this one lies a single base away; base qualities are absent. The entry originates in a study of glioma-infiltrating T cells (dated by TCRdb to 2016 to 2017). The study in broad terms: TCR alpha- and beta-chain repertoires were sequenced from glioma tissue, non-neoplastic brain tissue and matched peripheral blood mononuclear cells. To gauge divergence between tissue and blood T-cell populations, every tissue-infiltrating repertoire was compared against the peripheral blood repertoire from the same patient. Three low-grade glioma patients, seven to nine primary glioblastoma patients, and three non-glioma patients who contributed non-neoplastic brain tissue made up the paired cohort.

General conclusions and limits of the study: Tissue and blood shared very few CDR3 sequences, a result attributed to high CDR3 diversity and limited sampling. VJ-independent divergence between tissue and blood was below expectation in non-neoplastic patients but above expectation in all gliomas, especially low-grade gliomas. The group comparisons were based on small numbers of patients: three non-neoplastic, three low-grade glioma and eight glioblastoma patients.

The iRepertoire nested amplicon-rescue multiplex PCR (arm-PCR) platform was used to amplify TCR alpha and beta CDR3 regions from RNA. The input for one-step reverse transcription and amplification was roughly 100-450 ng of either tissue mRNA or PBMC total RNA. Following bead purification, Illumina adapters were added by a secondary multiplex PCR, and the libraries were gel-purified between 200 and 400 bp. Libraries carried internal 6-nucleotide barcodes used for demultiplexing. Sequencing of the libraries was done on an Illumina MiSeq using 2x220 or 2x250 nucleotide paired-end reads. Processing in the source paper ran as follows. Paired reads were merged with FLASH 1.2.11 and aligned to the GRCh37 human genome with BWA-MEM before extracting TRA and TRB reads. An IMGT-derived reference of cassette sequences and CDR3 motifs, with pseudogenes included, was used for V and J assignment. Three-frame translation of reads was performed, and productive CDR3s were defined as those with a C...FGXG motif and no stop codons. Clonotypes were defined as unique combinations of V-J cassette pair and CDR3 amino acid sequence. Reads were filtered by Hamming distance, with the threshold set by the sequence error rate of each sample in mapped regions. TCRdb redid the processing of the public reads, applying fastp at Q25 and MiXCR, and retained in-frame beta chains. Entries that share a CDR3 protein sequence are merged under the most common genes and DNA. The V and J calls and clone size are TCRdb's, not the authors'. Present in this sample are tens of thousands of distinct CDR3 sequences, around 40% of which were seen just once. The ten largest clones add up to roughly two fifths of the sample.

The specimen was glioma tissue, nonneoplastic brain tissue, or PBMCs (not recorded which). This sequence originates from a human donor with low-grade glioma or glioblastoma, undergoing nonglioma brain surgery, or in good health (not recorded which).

The sequenced DNA is TGTGCCAGCAGGGCAGGACAGACCCAAGAGACCCAGTACTTC. This gives the protein CASRAGQTQETQYF. The chain joins TRBV6-1 to TRBJ2-5; the D segment could be TRBD1, given 6 matching bases. The CDR3 measures 14 amino acids from cysteine to phenylalanine. The sequence is cut down to CDR3 DNA, 42 bases in frame from base 1. Between the V and J ends, shortened by 6 bases and 1 base respectively, the junction contains 12 bases. Based on the germline V gene, the CDR1 and CDR2 sequences are MNHNS and SASEGT.